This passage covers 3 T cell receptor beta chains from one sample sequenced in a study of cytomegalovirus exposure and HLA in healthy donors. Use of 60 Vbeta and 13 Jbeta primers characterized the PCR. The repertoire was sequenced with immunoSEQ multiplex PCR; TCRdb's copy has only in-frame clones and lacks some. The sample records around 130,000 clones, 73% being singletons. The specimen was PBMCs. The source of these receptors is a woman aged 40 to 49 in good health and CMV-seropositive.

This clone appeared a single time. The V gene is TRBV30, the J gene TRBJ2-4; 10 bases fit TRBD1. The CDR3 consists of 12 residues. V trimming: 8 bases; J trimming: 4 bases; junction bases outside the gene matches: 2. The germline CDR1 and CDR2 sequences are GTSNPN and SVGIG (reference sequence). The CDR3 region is CAGTGVKNIQYF. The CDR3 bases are TGTGCCGGGACAGGGGTGAAAAACATTCAGTACTTC. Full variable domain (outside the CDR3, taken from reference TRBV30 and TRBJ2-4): SQTIHQWPATLVQPVGSPLSLECTVEGTSNPNLYWYRQAAGRGLQLLFYSVGIGQISSEVPQNLSASRPQDRQFILSSKKLLLSDSGFYLCAGTGVKNIQYFGAGTRLSVL.

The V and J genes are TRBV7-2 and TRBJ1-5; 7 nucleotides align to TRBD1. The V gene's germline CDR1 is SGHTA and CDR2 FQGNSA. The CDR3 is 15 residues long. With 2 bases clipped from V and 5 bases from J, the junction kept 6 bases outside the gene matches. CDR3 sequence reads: CASSLRQGRDQPQHF. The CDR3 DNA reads TGTGCCAGCAGCTTACGACAGGGTCGGGATCAGCCCCAGCATTTT.

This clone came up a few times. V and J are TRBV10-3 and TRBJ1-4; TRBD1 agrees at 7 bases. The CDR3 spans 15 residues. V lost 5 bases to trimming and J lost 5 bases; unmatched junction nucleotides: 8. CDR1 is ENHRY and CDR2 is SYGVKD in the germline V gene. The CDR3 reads CAISPGTALNEKLFF. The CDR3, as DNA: TGTGCCATCAGTCCCGGGACAGCTTTAAATGAAAAACTGTTTTTT.